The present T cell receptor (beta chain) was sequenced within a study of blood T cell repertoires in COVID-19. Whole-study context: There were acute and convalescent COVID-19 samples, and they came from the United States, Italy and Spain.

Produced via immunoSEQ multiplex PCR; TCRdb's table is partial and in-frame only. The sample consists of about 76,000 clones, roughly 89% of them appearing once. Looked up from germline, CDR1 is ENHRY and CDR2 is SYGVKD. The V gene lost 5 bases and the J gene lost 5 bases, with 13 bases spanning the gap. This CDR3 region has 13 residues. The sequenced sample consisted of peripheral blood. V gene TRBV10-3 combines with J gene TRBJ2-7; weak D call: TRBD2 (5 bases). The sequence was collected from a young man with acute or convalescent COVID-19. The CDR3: CAISRSEDHEQYF. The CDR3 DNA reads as TGTGCCATCAGTCGATCGGAGGATCACGAGCAGTACTTC.